Each of the 9 T cell receptor beta chains below was sequenced from the same sample in a study of beta chain features in type 1 diabetes (dated by TCRdb to the late 2010s). Receptor libraries were prepared by the immunoSEQ multiplex PCR assay. All of the isolated RNA was reverse transcribed with the High Capacity cDNA Reverse Transcription Kit, so expressed TCRB transcripts were sequenced. In its TCRdb copy, this immuneACCESS table keeps in-frame sequences only and misses some clones. Where compared with another copy, unresolved V genes explain less than half of these, and the others have no known cause. The sample table holds some 350,000 clones, of which 8.5% to 10% were seen once. The top ten clones comprise roughly 0.6% of the sample. For these TCRs, the target antigens are not known. Study-wide findings and limitations: A moderate but significant shortening of TCRB CDR3 length was observed in type 1 diabetes patients in all four CD4+ subsets.

Sequencing input: central memory CD4+ T cells from blood. These receptors were obtained from a man aged 25-45 years with type 1 diabetes.

This clone was counted many times. The chain has TRBV7-2 and TRBJ2-1, with 15 bases fitting TRBD2. This CDR3 has 15 amino acids. Per germline, CDR1 SGHTA and CDR2 FQGNSA. Germline trimming cut 6 bases from V and 9 bases from J; bases unmatched to any gene: 6. Written as DNA, the CDR3 is TGTGCCAGCAGGTTGGGACTAGCGGGAGGATCTGAGCAGTTCTTC. Protein: CASRLGLAGGSEQFF.

This chain uses TRBV7-2 with TRBJ1-2, with D hard to call. The CDR3 contains 15 residues. Trimming removed 5 bases from V and 1 base from J, with 14 bases in between. The germline V gene has CDR1 SGHTA and CDR2 FQGNSA. CDR3 sequence reads: CASSRLQQLNYGYTF. In DNA, the CDR3 is TGTGCCAGCAGCCGCCTACAGCAGCTTAACTATGGCTACACCTTC.

This clone has a handful of counts. The J gene is TRBJ1-2, the V gene TRBV9, with a possible D match to TRBD1 (6 bases). Germline V gives CDR1 SGDLS, CDR2 YYNGEE. The CDR3 has 14 residues. Trimming pared 3 bases from V and 4 bases from J, leaving 13 bases between. As DNA, the CDR3 is TGTGCCAGCAGCGCCCGGACAGACCTCTATGGCTACACCTTC. Amino acids: CASSARTDLYGYTF.

The chain employs TRBV7-2 and TRBJ2-1, with TRBD2 matching over 7 bases. CDR1 is SGHTA, CDR2 FQGNSA, per germline. The ends lost 6 bases at V and 0 bases at J; junction bases unmatched: 5. This CDR3 is built from 15 residues. CDR3 loop: CASSWGGSSYNEQFF. The CDR3 DNA sequence: TGTGCCAGCAGTTGGGGGGGTAGCTCCTACAATGAGCAGTTCTTC. Drawing the rest from reference TRBV7-2 and TRBJ2-1, the complete variable domain is GAGVSQSPSNKVTEKGKDVELRCDPISGHTALYWYRQSLGQGLEFLIYFQGNSAPDKSGLPSDRFSAERTGGSVSTLTIQRTQQEDSAVYLCASSWGGSSYNEQFFGPGTRLTVL.

The chain links TRBV2 to TRBJ2-5, with D unclear. The CDR3 extends over 11 amino acids. CDR1 and CDR2 (germline): SNHLY, FYNNEI. The V end lost 8 bases, the J end lost 4 bases, and 8 bases lay between the germline ends. This chain's CDR3 is CASETTETQYF. CDR3 coding DNA: TGTGCCAGCGAAACCACAGAGACCCAGTACTTC.

This clone was counted a few times. The chain joins TRBV2 to TRBJ2-7, with a possible D match to TRBD1 (6 bases). V lost 6 bases and J lost 2, with 11 bases in between. The CDR3 consists of 13 residues. The germline V gene encodes CDR1 SNHLY and CDR2 FYNNEI. CDR3 DNA: TGTGCCAGCAGCCGGGACACGACCTACGAGCAGTACTTC. It specifies CASSRDTTYEQYF. The entire variable domain, with the rest obtained from reference TRBV2 and TRBJ2-7, is as follows: EPEVTQTPSHQVTQMGQEVILRCVPISNHLYFYWYRQILGQKVEFLVSFYNNEISEKSEIFDDQFSVERPDGSNFTLKIRSTKLEDSAMYFCASSRDTTYEQYFGPGTRLTVT.

This clone showed up just a few times. The gene calls are TRBV5-1 and TRBJ2-7; D may correspond to TRBD1 or TRBD2 (6 bases each). The CDR3 has 14 residues. Trimming removed 5 bases at V and 4 bases at J, with 16 bases between. CDR1 is SGHRS and CDR2 is YFSETQ in the germline V gene. The CDR3 spells CASSQGTGGYEQYF. The CDR3 nucleotides are TGCGCCAGCAGTCAGGGGACCGGAGGGTACGAGCAGTACTTC.

The CDR3 DNA follows: TGTGCCAGCAGTTTATCCCTTACGACGGCCCAGTACTTC. Its translation: CASSLSLTTAQYF. The rearrangement joins TRBV27 to TRBJ2-5; D is unresolved. The CDR3 contains 13 residues. V lost 0 bases, J lost 9 bases, and 11 bases lay in between. Germline CDR1 MNHEY, CDR2 SMNVEV (reference sequence).

This clone was detected a few times. J is TRBJ2-4 and V is TRBV19, with 9 positions matching TRBD1. This CDR3 spans 16 amino acids. Germline-derived CDR1 and CDR2 are LNHDA and SQIVND (reference sequence). V lost 4 bases and J lost 6; bases outside the gene matches: 10. The CDR3 sequence: CASSTYAGQGTNIQYF. Here the CDR3 DNA reads TGTGCCAGTAGTACCTATGCGGGACAGGGTACAAACATTCAGTACTTC.